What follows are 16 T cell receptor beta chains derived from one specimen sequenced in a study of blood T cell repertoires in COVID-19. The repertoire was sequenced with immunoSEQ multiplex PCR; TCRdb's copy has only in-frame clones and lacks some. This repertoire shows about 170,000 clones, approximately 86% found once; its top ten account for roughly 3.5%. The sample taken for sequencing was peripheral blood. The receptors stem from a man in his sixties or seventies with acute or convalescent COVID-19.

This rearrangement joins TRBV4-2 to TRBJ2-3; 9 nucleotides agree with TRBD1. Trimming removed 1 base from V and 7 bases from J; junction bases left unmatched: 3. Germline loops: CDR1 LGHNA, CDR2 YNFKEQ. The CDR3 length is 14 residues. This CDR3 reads CASSQGQGVNTQYF. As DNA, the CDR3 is TGTGCCAGCAGCCAAGGACAGGGGGTAAATACGCAGTATTTT.

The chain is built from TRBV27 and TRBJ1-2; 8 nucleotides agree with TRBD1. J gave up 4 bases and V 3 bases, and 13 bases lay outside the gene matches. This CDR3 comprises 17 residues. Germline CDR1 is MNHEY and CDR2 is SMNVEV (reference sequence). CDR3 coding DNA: TGTGCCAGCAGTTTCCGGGCAATGACAGGGGCATTCTATGGCTACACCTTC. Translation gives CASSFRAMTGAFYGYTF.

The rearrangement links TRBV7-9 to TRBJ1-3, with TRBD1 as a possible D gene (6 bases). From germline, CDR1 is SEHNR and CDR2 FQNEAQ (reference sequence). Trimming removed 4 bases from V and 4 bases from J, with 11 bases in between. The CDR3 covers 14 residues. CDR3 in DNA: TGTGCCAGCAGCTCCCAGGGGATAGGAAACACCATATATTTT. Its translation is CASSSQGIGNTIYF.

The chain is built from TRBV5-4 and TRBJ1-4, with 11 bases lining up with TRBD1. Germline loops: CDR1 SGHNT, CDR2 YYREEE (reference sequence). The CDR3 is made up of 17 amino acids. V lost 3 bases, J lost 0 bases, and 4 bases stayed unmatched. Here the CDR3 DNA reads TGTGCCAGCAGCTCCCCGGGACAGGGGGCAACTAATGAAAAACTGTTTTTT. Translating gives CASSSPGQGATNEKLFF.

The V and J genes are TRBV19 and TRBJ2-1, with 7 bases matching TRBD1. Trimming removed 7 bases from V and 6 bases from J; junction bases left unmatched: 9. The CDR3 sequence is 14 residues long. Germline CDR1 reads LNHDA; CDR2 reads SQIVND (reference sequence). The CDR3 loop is CASTGTVYTNEQFF. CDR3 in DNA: TGTGCCAGTACCGGGACAGTCTACACCAATGAGCAGTTCTTC. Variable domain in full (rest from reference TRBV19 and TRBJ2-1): DGGITQSPKYLFRKEGQNVTLSCEQNLNHDAMYWYRQDPGQGLRLIYYSQIVNDFQKGDIAEGYSVSREKKESFPLTVTSAQKNPTAFYLCASTGTVYTNEQFFGPGTRLTVL.

CDR3 amino acids: CASSPTGLASDTQYF. The CDR3 DNA is TGTGCCAGCAGCCCAACCGGACTAGCCTCAGATACGCAGTATTTT. This chain uses TRBV3-1 (or the pseudogene TRBV3-2) with TRBJ2-3, with 8 bases aligning to TRBD2. From germline, CDR1 is LGHDT and CDR2 YNNKEL (reference sequence). The CDR3 sequence is 15 residues long. The ends lost 4 bases at V and 4 bases at J; junction bases unmatched: 7.

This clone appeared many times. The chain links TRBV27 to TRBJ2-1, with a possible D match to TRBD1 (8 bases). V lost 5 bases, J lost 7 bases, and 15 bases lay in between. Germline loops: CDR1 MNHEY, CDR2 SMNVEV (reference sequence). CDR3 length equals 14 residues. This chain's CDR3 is CASSDRGGWNEQFF. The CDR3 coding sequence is TGTGCCAGCAGTGACAGGGGAGGGTGGAATGAGCAGTTCTTC.

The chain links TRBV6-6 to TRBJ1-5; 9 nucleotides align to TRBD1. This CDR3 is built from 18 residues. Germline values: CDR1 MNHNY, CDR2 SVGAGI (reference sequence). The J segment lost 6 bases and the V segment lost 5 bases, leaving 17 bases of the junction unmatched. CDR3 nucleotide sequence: TGTGCCAGCAGTCCCGATCACTCGGGGGGACAGGGAGGTCAGCCCCAGCATTTT. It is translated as CASSPDHSGGQGGQPQHF.

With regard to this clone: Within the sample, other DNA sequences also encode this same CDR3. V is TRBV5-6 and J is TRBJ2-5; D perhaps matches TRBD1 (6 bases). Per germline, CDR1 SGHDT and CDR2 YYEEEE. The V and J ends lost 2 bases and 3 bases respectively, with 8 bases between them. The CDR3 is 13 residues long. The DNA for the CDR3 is TGTGCCAGCAGCTTCAGGGGAGAAGAGACCCAGTACTTC. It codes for CASSFRGEETQYF.

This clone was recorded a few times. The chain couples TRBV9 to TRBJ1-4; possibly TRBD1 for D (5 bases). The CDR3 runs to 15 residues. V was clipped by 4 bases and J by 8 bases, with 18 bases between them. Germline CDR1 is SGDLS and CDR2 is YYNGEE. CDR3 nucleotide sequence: TGTGCCAGCAGCCCTCAGATAGGGGTAGGCGAAAAACTGTTTTTT. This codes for CASSPQIGVGEKLFF.

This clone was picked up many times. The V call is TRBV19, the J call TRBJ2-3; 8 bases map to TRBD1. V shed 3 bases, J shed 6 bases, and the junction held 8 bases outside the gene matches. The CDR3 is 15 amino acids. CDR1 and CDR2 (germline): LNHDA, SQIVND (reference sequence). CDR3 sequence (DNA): TGTGCCAGTAGTATCCCCGGGACAGGAGGGGATACGCAGTATTTT. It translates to CASSIPGTGGDTQYF.

This CDR3 is CATRDRSTDTQYF. DNA of the CDR3: TGTGCCACTCGGGACAGGAGCACAGATACGCAGTATTTT. J is TRBJ2-3 and V is TRBV19; TRBD1 aligns across 8 bases. This CDR3 comprises 13 residues. Losses at the gene ends were 10 bases for V and 0 bases for J; bases not matched to a gene: 3. Germline values: CDR1 LNHDA, CDR2 SQIVND (reference sequence). The whole variable domain, filled in from reference TRBV19 and TRBJ2-3, reads DGGITQSPKYLFRKEGQNVTLSCEQNLNHDAMYWYRQDPGQGLRLIYYSQIVNDFQKGDIAEGYSVSREKKESFPLTVTSAQKNPTAFYLCATRDRSTDTQYFGPGTRLTVL.

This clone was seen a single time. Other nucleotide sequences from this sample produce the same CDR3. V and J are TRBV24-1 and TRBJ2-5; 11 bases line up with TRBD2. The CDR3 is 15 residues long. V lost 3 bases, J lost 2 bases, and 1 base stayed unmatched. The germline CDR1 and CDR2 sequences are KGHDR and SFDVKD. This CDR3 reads CATSDRTSGQETQYF. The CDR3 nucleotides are TGTGCCACCAGTGATAGGACTAGCGGGCAAGAGACCCAGTACTTC.

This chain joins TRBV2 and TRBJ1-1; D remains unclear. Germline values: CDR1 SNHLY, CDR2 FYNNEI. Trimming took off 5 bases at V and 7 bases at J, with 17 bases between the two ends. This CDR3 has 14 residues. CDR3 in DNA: TGTGCCAGCAGTCAGGTACCCGCGTCGATTGAAGCTTTCTTT. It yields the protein CASSQVPASIEAFF. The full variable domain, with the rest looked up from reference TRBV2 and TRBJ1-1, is EPEVTQTPSHQVTQMGQEVILRCVPISNHLYFYWYRQILGQKVEFLVSFYNNEISEKSEIFDDQFSVERPDGSNFTLKIRSTKLEDSAMYFCASSQVPASIEAFFGQGTRLTVV.

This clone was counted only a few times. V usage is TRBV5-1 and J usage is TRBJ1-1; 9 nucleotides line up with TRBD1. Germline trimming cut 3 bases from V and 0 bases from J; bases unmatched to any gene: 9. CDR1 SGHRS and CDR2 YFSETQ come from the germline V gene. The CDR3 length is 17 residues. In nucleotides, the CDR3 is TGCGCCAGCAGCTCACAGGGGGCGACGATGGTGAACACTGAAGCTTTCTTT. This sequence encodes CASSSQGATMVNTEAFF.

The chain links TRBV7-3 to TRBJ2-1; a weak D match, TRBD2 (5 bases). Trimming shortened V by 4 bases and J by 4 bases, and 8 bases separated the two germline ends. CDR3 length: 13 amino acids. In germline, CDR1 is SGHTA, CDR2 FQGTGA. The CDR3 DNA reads TGTGCCAGCAGCTCCGGGAATTACAATGAGCAGTTCTTC. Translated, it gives CASSSGNYNEQFF.